This TCR beta chain was captured by sequencing in a study of CD8+CD57+ T cells in acquired aplastic anemia. Overall study context: Sorted CD4+ and CD8+ cells yielded roughly 3.1 ug of DNA on average.

As to this clonotype: Its specificity is unknown.

The CDR3 contains 15 residues. Trimming took 2 bases from V and 4 from J; bases not matched to a gene: 7. Germline-derived CDR1 and CDR2 are SQVTM and ANQGSEA. Sequencing was done on patients that had shown CD8+CD57+ cell expansion by flow cytometry. There were no patients without severe acquired aplastic anemia. TCR beta VDJ and CDR3 profiling used genomic DNA as template. TCRdb fed the reads into MiXCR, producing one record per CDR3 protein. This sample carries about 220,000 distinct CDR3 sequences, approximately 45% of them seen once, and the ten largest clones take over 7.5%. Points from the study as a whole: Patients showed no significant difference from controls in CD8+ Simpson's diversity.

The sample consisted of sorted CD4+, CD8+, or CD8+CD57+ T cells (not recorded which) from PBMCs. This TCR came from a human donor with aplastic anemia. The J gene is TRBJ1-1, the V gene TRBV29-1, with 10 bases matching TRBD1. DNA of the CDR3: TGCAGCGTTGAAAGGGGTAGGACAGGGGGCACTGAAGCTTTCTTT. It encodes CSVERGRTGGTEAFF.